Each of the 26 T cell receptor beta chains below was sequenced from the same sample in a study of early T cells in non-severe SARS-CoV-2 infection. Via MiXCR, TCRdb re-called the 5' RACE reads, giving one row per CDR3 protein. The repertoire holds approximately 22,000 distinct CDR3 sequences, just under 4.5% seen once, with less than 20% in the top ten. Sequences were obtained from whole blood. The source of these receptors is an adult who was a healthcare worker with PCR-confirmed SARS-CoV-2 infection or an uninfected control (not recorded which).

V usage is TRBV11-2 and J usage is TRBJ2-1; maybe TRBD2 (6 bases). With 0 bases removed from V and 0 bases from J, the gap between germline ends came to 6 bases. The CDR3 totals 15 residues. Per the germline V gene, CDR1 is SGHAT and CDR2 is FQNNGV. CDR3 region: CASSLEAGSYNEQFF. The CDR3 DNA reads as TGTGCCAGCAGCTTAGAAGCGGGCTCCTACAATGAGCAGTTCTTC.

Many counts were recorded for this clonotype. The rearrangement uses TRBV5-4 and TRBJ2-2, with TRBD2 matching over 14 bases. Trimming removed 5 bases from V and 1 base from J; junction bases left unmatched: 4. The germline CDR1 and CDR2 sequences are SGHNT and YYREEE (reference sequence). The CDR3 loop spans 17 amino acids. CDR3 protein: CASRSGLAGGNTGELFF. In nucleotides, the CDR3 is TGTGCCAGCAGAAGTGGACTAGCGGGAGGGAACACCGGGGAGCTGTTTTTT.

This clonotype was found many times. The J gene is TRBJ1-1, the V gene TRBV4-1, with 9 bases matching TRBD1. Germline V lookup: CDR1 MGHRA, CDR2 YSYEKL. The V segment lost 3 bases and the J segment 3 bases; nucleotides outside the gene matches: 5. This CDR3 has 15 amino acids. CDR3 bases: TGCGCCAGCAGCCAGCCCCGGGACAGGGACACTGAAGCTTTCTTT. Translation: CASSQPRDRDTEAFF.

The sample holds a few counts of this clonotype. V gene TRBV10-3 combines with J gene TRBJ1-1; the D gene is possibly TRBD1 (5 bases). V lost 4 bases and J lost 2, with 32 bases in between. This CDR3 contains 21 residues. Germline V gives CDR1 ENHRY, CDR2 SYGVKD. CDR3: CAISGPPTSEGAPSKNTEAFF. The CDR3 DNA reads TGTGCCATCAGTGGACCCCCGACCTCGGAAGGGGCCCCTAGTAAAAACACTGAAGCTTTCTTT.

This clonotype was seen ten or more times. The J gene is TRBJ2-2, the V gene TRBV5-1; TRBD1 matches 7 bases. J gave up 5 bases and V 4 bases, and 2 bases lay outside the gene matches. CDR1 SGHRS and CDR2 YFSETQ come from the germline V gene. This CDR3 is 13 amino acids long. The CDR3 loop reads CASSTRGTGELFF. CDR3 in DNA: TGCGCCAGCAGCACCAGGGGGACCGGGGAGCTGTTTTTT.

This clonotype showed up many times. The chain combines TRBV29-1 with TRBJ2-5; tentatively, D is TRBD2 (5 bases). Germline V gene lookup returns CDR1 SQVTM and CDR2 ANQGSEA. With 7 bases removed from V and 7 bases from J, the gap between germline ends came to 22 bases. The CDR3 totals 14 residues. CDR3 region: CSAGSRPREGTQYF. The CDR3, as DNA: TGCAGCGCGGGGAGCAGACCCCGAGAAGGGACCCAGTACTTC.

At least ten counts were recorded for this clonotype. The V and J genes are TRBV3-2 and TRBJ2-7; the table's D call TRBD2 went unverified against the DNA. TRBV3-2 counts as a pseudogene. This CDR3 comprises 17 residues. The chain's CDR3 is CASSRGLAGGKAYEQYF. DNA for the CDR3: TGTGCCAGCAGCCGGGGACTAGCGGGAGGGAAGGCCTACGAGCAGTACTTC.

This clonotype appeared many times. V gene TRBV10-3 combines with J gene TRBJ2-5; maybe TRBD1 (6 bases). The CDR3 extends over 13 amino acids. Germline assignment: CDR1 ENHRY and CDR2 SYGVKD. Trimming took off 3 bases at V and 4 bases at J, with 9 bases between the two ends. The CDR3 is CAISDQDRETQYF. In DNA, the CDR3 is TGTGCCATCAGTGACCAGGACAGAGAGACCCAGTACTTC.

The chain joins TRBV6-5 to TRBJ2-7; TRBD1 aligns across 9 bases. Trimming at V came to 6 bases and at J to 3 bases, leaving 9 bases not matched to a gene. Germline-derived CDR1 and CDR2 are MNHEY and SVGAGI. CDR3 size: 15 residues. The DNA for the CDR3 is TGTGCCAGCAGAATTAGCCGGGACAGGGACTACGAGCAGTACTTC. It yields the protein CASRISRDRDYEQYF.

This clonotype was seen at least ten times. V and J are TRBV29-1 and TRBJ2-7, with D unclear. Germline-derived CDR1 and CDR2 are SQVTM and ANQGSEA. V dropped 0 bases and J dropped 0 bases, with 15 bases sitting between them. The CDR3 contains 16 residues. Here the CDR3 DNA reads TGCAGCGTTGAAGATCGGGTAACCGAGAGCTCCTACGAGCAGTACTTC. This sequence encodes CSVEDRVTESSYEQYF.

This clonotype was observed a handful of times. The chain joins TRBV19 to TRBJ2-7, with D unresolved. Trimming shortened V by 5 bases and J by 4 bases, and 12 bases separated the two germline ends. CDR3 length: 13 residues. CDR1 and CDR2 (germline): LNHDA, SQIVND (reference sequence). The CDR3 spells CASSPSREYEQYF. CDR3 DNA: TGTGCCAGTAGTCCCAGTCGAGAGTACGAGCAGTACTTC.

This clonotype was seen ten or more times. CDR3 sequence (DNA): TGTGCTAGTGGTCCGAGAGGGGACGGAAGCTCTGGAAACACCATATATTTT. Encoded protein: CASGPRGDGSSGNTIYF. The chain uses TRBV12-5 and TRBJ1-3, with D perhaps TRBD1 (5 bases). V was shortened by 5 bases and J by 0 bases, with 17 bases between the two germline ends. Germline V gene lookup returns CDR1 LGHNT and CDR2 FRNRAP. There are 17 residues in the CDR3.

This clonotype was seen repeatedly, ten times or more. V usage is TRBV4-3 and J usage is TRBJ2-7; no definite D call. V lost 0 bases to trimming and J lost 2 bases, with 11 bases between them. Germline lookup yields CDR1 LGHNA and CDR2 YSLEER. This CDR3 is built from 15 residues. The CDR3 sequence is CASSQDHQFTYEQYF. The CDR3 nucleotides are TGCGCCAGCAGCCAAGATCATCAATTTACCTACGAGCAGTACTTC.

This chain links TRBV28 with TRBJ2-5, with 9 bases that match TRBD1. Germline-derived CDR1 and CDR2 are MDHEN and SYDVKM. This CDR3 has 16 amino acids. V trimming: 8 bases; J trimming: 0 bases; junction bases outside the gene matches: 10. For the CDR3, the DNA is TGTGCCAGCTACCCGACAGGGGGAGCGTACCAAGAGACCCAGTACTTC. Protein product: CASYPTGGAYQETQYF. Filled out from reference TRBV28 and TRBJ2-5, the complete variable domain reads DVKVTQSSRYLVKRTGEKVFLECVQDMDHENMFWYRQDPGLGLRLIYFSYDVKMKEKGDIPEGYSVSREKKERFSLILESASTNQTSMYLCASYPTGGAYQETQYFGPGTRLLVL.

This clonotype was observed a few times. The chain combines TRBV19 with TRBJ2-3; 9 bases agree with TRBD1. Germline CDR1 is LNHDA and CDR2 is SQIVND (reference sequence). The CDR3 spans 15 residues. After removal of 5 bases from V and 5 bases from J, the junction contained 8 bases not matched to a gene. CDR3 residues: CASSLWTGAGDTQYF. Written as DNA, the CDR3 is TGTGCCAGTAGTCTATGGACAGGGGCTGGAGATACGCAGTATTTT.

This clonotype was observed many times. The chain combines TRBV27 with TRBJ2-3; D is unresolved. The CDR3 contains 12 residues. Germline CDR1 reads MNHEY; CDR2 reads SMNVEV (reference sequence). V gave up 2 bases and J gave up 2 bases, with 2 bases separating them. This chain's CDR3 is CASSLTTDTQYF. The CDR3 nucleotides are TGTGCCAGCAGTTTAACCACAGATACGCAGTATTTT.

In this sample, this clonotype turned up many times. V is TRBV5-6 and J is TRBJ2-2; D unresolved. The germline CDR1 and CDR2 sequences are SGHDT and YYEEEE. The V and J ends lost 0 bases and 4 bases respectively, with 7 bases between them. The CDR3 runs 14 residues. The CDR3 region has the DNA TGTGCCAGCAGCTTGGCCATCGGCACCGGGGAGCTGTTTTTT. Translating gives CASSLAIGTGELFF.

This clonotype was counted ten times or more. The V gene is TRBV7-3, the J gene TRBJ2-7, with 7 positions matching TRBD2. The CDR3 is made up of 16 amino acids. The ends lost 4 bases at V and 4 bases at J; junction bases unmatched: 13. CDR1 and CDR2 from the germline V gene are SGHTA and FQGTGA. CDR3 DNA: TGTGCCAGCAGCTCACGCTTGGCGGGAGTAGTATACGAGCAGTACTTC. This encodes CASSSRLAGVVYEQYF. The whole variable domain, remainder taken from reference TRBV7-3 and TRBJ2-7, is GAGVSQTPSNKVTEKGKYVELRCDPISGHTALYWYRQSLGQGPEFLIYFQGTGAADDSGLPNDRFFAVRPEGSVSTLKIQRTERGDSAVYLCASSSRLAGVVYEQYFGPGTRLTVT.

This clonotype was picked up many times. CDR3 DNA sequence: TGTGCCAGCAGCTTCCTAGGGAATGAGCAGTTCTTC. Protein sequence: CASSFLGNEQFF. The genes are TRBV11-3 and TRBJ2-1, with D hard to call. The CDR3 has 12 residues. Between the trimmed V and J ends, which lost 3 bases and 7 bases, there was a span of 7 bases. Germline CDR1 is SGHNT and CDR2 is YENEEA.

This clonotype was detected many times. The chain combines TRBV29-1 with TRBJ1-5; TRBD1 is a possible D gene (6 bases). Germline V gene lookup returns CDR1 SQVTM and CDR2 ANQGSEA. The CDR3 is made up of 13 amino acids. V lost 7 bases to trimming and J lost 3 bases, with 13 bases between them. The CDR3 sequence: CSARDNFNQPQHF. For the CDR3, the DNA is TGCAGCGCCAGGGACAACTTCAATCAGCCCCAGCATTTT.

This clonotype showed up just a few times. This chain joins TRBV6-1 and TRBJ1-5; possibly TRBD1 for D (6 bases). CDR1 is MNHNS and CDR2 is SASEGT in the germline V gene. Trimming cost V 4 bases and J 7 bases, with 14 bases left between them. The CDR3 consists of 14 residues. The CDR3 bases are TGTGCCAGCAGTGTTGCCCGAAGGGGGCAGCCCCAGCATTTT. Translating gives CASSVARRGQPQHF.

The chain links TRBV5-4 to TRBJ2-1, with TRBD1 matching over 8 bases. The CDR3 extends over 16 amino acids. V shed 4 bases, J shed 8 bases, and the junction held 14 bases outside the gene matches. Germline loops: CDR1 SGHNT, CDR2 YYREEE (reference sequence). The DNA for the CDR3 is TGTGCCAGCAGCGTATTAATTGGACAGGGTAACGATGAGCAGTTCTTC. It codes for CASSVLIGQGNDEQFF.

The rearrangement links TRBV29-1 to TRBJ1-4; possible D gene TRBD1, 6 bases. The CDR3 spans 13 residues. Germline lookup yields CDR1 SQVTM and CDR2 ANQGSEA. V lost 8 bases, J lost 7 bases, and 17 bases lay in between. CDR3 region: CSIGWGQGEKLFF. DNA of the CDR3: TGCAGCATTGGATGGGGGCAGGGTGAAAAACTGTTTTTT. The full variable domain, its missing parts supplied by reference TRBV29-1 and TRBJ1-4, is SAVISQKPSRDICQRGTSLTIQCQVDSQVTMMFWYRQQPGQSLTLIATANQGSEATYESGFVIDKFPISRPNLTFSTLTVSNMSPEDSSIYLCSIGWGQGEKLFFGSGTQLSVL.

This chain connects TRBV28 to TRBJ2-5, with D perhaps being TRBD1 or TRBD2 (5 bases each). Trimming stripped 4 bases from V and 4 bases from J, with 16 bases between. Germline lookup yields CDR1 MDHEN and CDR2 SYDVKM. The CDR3 spans 15 residues. The CDR3, as DNA: TGTGCCAGCAGTTCCGTCGGGGCAGTACGAGAGACCCAGTACTTC. Amino acid sequence: CASSSVGAVRETQYF.

This clonotype was detected many times. The chain recombines TRBV10-3 with TRBJ2-7, with TRBD1 matching 7 bases. The CDR3 covers 15 residues. The germline V gene has CDR1 ENHRY and CDR2 SYGVKD. Trimming cost V 0 bases and J 0 bases; bases outside gene matches: 2. CDR3 DNA sequence: TGTGCCATCAGTGAGTCGACAGGGAGCTCCTACGAGCAGTACTTC. This sequence encodes CAISESTGSSYEQYF.

This clonotype was seen a few times. This chain connects TRBV7-9 to TRBJ1-1, with D tentatively TRBD1 (5 bases). Germline-derived CDR1 and CDR2 are SEHNR and FQNEAQ (reference sequence). The V and J ends lost 5 bases and 1 base respectively, with 8 bases between them. The CDR3 is made up of 13 amino acids. CDR3 coding DNA: TGTGCCAGCAGCAGGGGCTGGAACACTGAAGCTTTCTTT. Translated, it gives CASSRGWNTEAFF. Combining the CDR3 with reference TRBV7-9 and TRBJ1-1 gives the whole variable domain DTGVSQNPRHKITKRGQNVTFRCDPISEHNRLYWYRQTLGQGPEFLTYFQNEAQLEKSRLLSDRFSAERPKGSFSTLEIQRTEQGDSAMYLCASSRGWNTEAFFGQGTRLTVV.